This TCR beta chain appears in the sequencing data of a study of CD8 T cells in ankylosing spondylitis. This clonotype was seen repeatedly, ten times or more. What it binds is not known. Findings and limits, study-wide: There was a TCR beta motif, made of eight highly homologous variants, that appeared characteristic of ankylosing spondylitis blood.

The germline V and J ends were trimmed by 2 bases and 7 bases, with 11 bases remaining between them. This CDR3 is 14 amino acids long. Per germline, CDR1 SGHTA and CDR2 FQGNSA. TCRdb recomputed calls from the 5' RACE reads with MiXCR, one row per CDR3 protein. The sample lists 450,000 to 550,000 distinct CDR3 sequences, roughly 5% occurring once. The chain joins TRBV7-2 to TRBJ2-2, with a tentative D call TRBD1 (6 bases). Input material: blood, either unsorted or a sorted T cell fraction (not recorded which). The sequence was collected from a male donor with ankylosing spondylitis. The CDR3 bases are TGTGCCAGCAGCTTATACAGGGAAGTCGGGGAGCTGTTTTTT. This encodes CASSLYREVGELFF.